A selection of T cell receptor beta chains follows, all from one sample in a study of T cell repertoires in cytomegalovirus infection. TCRdb re-called the reads through MiXCR, storing one row per CDR3 protein. The sample has approximately 600,000 distinct CDR3 sequences, just under 40% seen once; the top ten hold 48%. Antigen specificity for these receptors is unknown. The sequences come from cultured PBMCs, collected from culture after CMV antigen stimulation. Receptors originate from a human donor in good health (CMV status not recorded). Some clones in this sample may be carry-over from other donors' samples. Each CDR3 is given with its conserved first and last residue. A D gene is named only where the DNA matches it firmly. Expanded clones get a size class; other rows say once, few or many, or leave the size out.

>TRBV20-1|.|TRBJ2-2|13|.
TGCAGTGCTAGAGATCGATTCGACCGGGAGCTGTTTTTT
CSARDRFDRELFF
>TRBV7-8|TRBD2|TRBJ2-5|16|few
TGTGCCAGCAGCTTACTAGCGGGAGGGTTCCAAGAGACCCAGTACTTC
CASSLLAGGFQETQYF
>TRBV20-1|TRBD1|TRBJ2-5|13|.
TGCAGTGCTACGGACAGGGACCAAGAGACCCAGTACTTC
CSATDRDQETQYF
>TRBV7-2|.|TRBJ1-2|15|many
TGTGCCAGCAGCCGGGGGGGAGGAAGCCTAAATGGCTACACCTTC
CASSRGGGSLNGYTF
>TRBV7-9|.|TRBJ2-7|14|few
TGTGCCAGCAGCCTGCCGGGGACGTCCTACGAGCAGTACTTC
CASSLPGTSYEQYF
>TRBV2|.|TRBJ1-2|11|.
TGTGCCTTGGGGGAAAACTATGGCTACACCTTC
CALGENYGYTF
>TRBV11-2|.|TRBJ1-2|14|few
TGTGCCAGCAGCTTATTCGGGGCGGGCTATGGCTACACCTTC
CASSLFGAGYGYTF
>TRBV2|.|TRBJ2-5|16|.
TGTGCCAGCAGTGAAACCTTGGGGCGTATCCAAGAGACCCAGTACTTC
CASSETLGRIQETQYF
>TRBV7-6|TRBD2|TRBJ2-1|18|few
TGTGCCAGCAACTCTCCCCACCTGGGACTAGCGGGGGACAATGAGCAGTTCTTC
CASNSPHLGLAGDNEQFF
>TRBV18|.|TRBJ2-2|13|.
TGTGCCAGCTCACCATCGAACACCGGGGAGCTGTTTTTT
CASSPSNTGELFF
>TRBV12-3/TRBV12-4|TRBD1|TRBJ1-1|13|.
TGTGCCAGCAGTCGACAGGGGGCCTCAGAAGCTTTCTTT
CASSRQGASEAFF
>TRBV18|TRBD1|TRBJ2-7|15|few
TGTGCCAGCTCACCCGGACAGGCCCACTCCTACGAGCAGTACTTC
CASSPGQAHSYEQYF
>TRBV5-1|.|TRBJ2-3|15|.
TGCGCCAGCAGCTTTGAGCGGGCGGGCACAGATACGCAGTATTTT
CASSFERAGTDTQYF
>TRBV20-1|TRBD2|TRBJ2-2|17|.
TGCAGTGCTAGAGTGGATGGCGGGAGGGCGAACACCGGGGAGCTGTTTTTT
CSARVDGGRANTGELFF
>TRBV4-1|.|TRBJ1-2|19|.
TGCGCCAGCAGCCAAGATCTTTTGGGAGACACCTCCTTTAACTATGGCTACACCTTC
CASSQDLLGDTSFNYGYTF
>TRBV14|.|TRBJ2-1|17|.
TGTGCCAGCAGCCAAGATTCAGGGGGGGATTTTTACAATGAGCAGTTCTTC
CASSQDSGGDFYNEQFF
>TRBV2|.|TRBJ2-1|12|.
TGTGCCAGCAGTCCCTCTCGGAGCGGCCTTTTTTTC
CASSPSRSGLFF
>TRBV6-1|.|TRBJ2-4|17|few
TGTGCCAGCAGGCATCCAGGGGGGAGCAGTGCCAAAAACATTCAGTACTTC
CASRHPGGSSAKNIQYF
>TRBV20-1|.|TRBJ2-4|15|.
TGCAGTGCCAGAGGGCCTTTCCAAGGGGAAAACATTCAGTACTTC
CSARGPFQGENIQYF
>TRBV6-2/TRBV6-3|.|TRBJ2-7|14|few
TGTGCCAGCAGTTACCCGCGGAACTCCTACGAGCAGTACTTC
CASSYPRNSYEQYF
>TRBV11-2|TRBD2|TRBJ2-3|18|few
TGTGCCAGCAGCCCGTTAGCGGGGGGCGGTGTATGGACAGATACGCAGTATTTT
CASSPLAGGGVWTDTQYF
>TRBV20-1|TRBD2|TRBJ2-4|15|.
TGCAGTGCTAGAGTCCCGGGAGGGCCTGCGAACATTCAGTACTTC
CSARVPGGPANIQYF
>TRBV7-8|.|TRBJ2-2|12|few
TGTGCCAGCACCCCGGGGGCCGGGGAGCTGTTTTTT
CASTPGAGELFF
>TRBV7-2|TRBD2|TRBJ2-5|14|.
TGTGCCGTCAGGACTAGCGGGAGGGGGGAGACCCAGTACTTC
CAVRTSGRGETQYF
>TRBV9|TRBD2|TRBJ2-3|14|.
TGTGCCAGCAGCCCGCGGGGGGGGGGGGATACGCAGTATTTT
CASSPRGGGDTQYF
>TRBV10-3|.|TRBJ1-2|13|once
TGTGCCATCAGTGAAAATCTCCTGGGTGGCTACACCTTC
CAISENLLGGYTF
>TRBV20-1|.|TRBJ2-5|15|.
TGCAGTGCCCCACCACTTGGACAGAAACAAGAGACCCAGTACTTC
CSAPPLGQKQETQYF
>TRBV27|TRBD2|TRBJ2-5|15|.
TGTGCCAGACGCGGGGGGTCTCACGCCCAAGAGACCCAGTACTTC
CARRGGSHAQETQYF
>TRBV7-2|.|TRBJ2-2|14|few
TGTGCCAGCAGCCCCGATCAGGGAACCGGGGAGCTGTTTTTT
CASSPDQGTGELFF
>TRBV7-2|.|TRBJ2-3|15|many
TGTGCCAGCAGCCCCCCGGGACTTTTCACAGATACGCAGTATTTT
CASSPPGLFTDTQYF
>TRBV7-8|.|TRBJ2-3|10|.
TGTGCCAGCAGCTTGGGTACGCAGTATTTT
CASSLGTQYF
>TRBV5-4|TRBD2|TRBJ2-1|15|.
TGTGCCAGCAGCTCCGCGGGGGGGGCCTACAATGAGCAGTTCTTC
CASSSAGGAYNEQFF
>TRBV7-2|TRBD2|TRBJ2-5|17|many
TGTGCCAGCAGCTCGGGACTAGCGGGAGGGGGAGGGGAGACCCAGTACTTC
CASSSGLAGGGGETQYF
>TRBV20-1|.|TRBJ1-6|14|.
TGCAGTGCCCCCATCGGGACTACAAATTCACCCCTCCACTTT
CSAPIGTTNSPLHF
>TRBV20-1|.|TRBJ2-2|15|.
TGCAGTGCTAGAGGGCGGCACCTTAACACCGGGGAGCTGTTTTTT
CSARGRHLNTGELFF
>TRBV6-5|TRBD1|TRBJ2-1|16|.
TGTGCCAGCAGTTACCCGGACAGGTACCTATGTAATGAGCAGTTCTTC
CASSYPDRYLCNEQFF
>TRBV25-1|.|TRBJ1-6|15|.
TGTGCCAGCAGTGAAAGTCAGGGGTTGAATTCACCCCTCCACTTT
CASSESQGLNSPLHF
>TRBV7-2|TRBD2|TRBJ2-3|18|few
TGTGCCAGCAGCACTCCCGCACGACGGGCGAGCGGGGGAGATACGCAGTATTTT
CASSTPARRASGGDTQYF
>TRBV12-3/TRBV12-4|.|TRBJ2-2|14|.
TGTGCCAGCAGTTTAAGGGACCGCACCGGGGAGCTGTTTTTT
CASSLRDRTGELFF
>TRBV7-6|.|TRBJ2-1|13|.
TGTGCCAGCACCTACCGCAGCTACAATGAGCAGTTCTTC
CASTYRSYNEQFF
>TRBV19|.|TRBJ2-1|13|.
TGTGCCAGTAGTATGAGGACAATCGATGAGCAGTTCTTC
CASSMRTIDEQFF
>TRBV18|TRBD1|TRBJ1-5|15|.
TGTGCCAGCTCAACCGGGACAGGAGGGCATCAGCCCCAGCATTTT
CASSTGTGGHQPQHF
>TRBV20-1|.|TRBJ2-1|17|.
TGCAGTGCTAGAGATAGTGCTAGCGAAAAGTTCTACAATGAGCAGTTCTTC
CSARDSASEKFYNEQFF